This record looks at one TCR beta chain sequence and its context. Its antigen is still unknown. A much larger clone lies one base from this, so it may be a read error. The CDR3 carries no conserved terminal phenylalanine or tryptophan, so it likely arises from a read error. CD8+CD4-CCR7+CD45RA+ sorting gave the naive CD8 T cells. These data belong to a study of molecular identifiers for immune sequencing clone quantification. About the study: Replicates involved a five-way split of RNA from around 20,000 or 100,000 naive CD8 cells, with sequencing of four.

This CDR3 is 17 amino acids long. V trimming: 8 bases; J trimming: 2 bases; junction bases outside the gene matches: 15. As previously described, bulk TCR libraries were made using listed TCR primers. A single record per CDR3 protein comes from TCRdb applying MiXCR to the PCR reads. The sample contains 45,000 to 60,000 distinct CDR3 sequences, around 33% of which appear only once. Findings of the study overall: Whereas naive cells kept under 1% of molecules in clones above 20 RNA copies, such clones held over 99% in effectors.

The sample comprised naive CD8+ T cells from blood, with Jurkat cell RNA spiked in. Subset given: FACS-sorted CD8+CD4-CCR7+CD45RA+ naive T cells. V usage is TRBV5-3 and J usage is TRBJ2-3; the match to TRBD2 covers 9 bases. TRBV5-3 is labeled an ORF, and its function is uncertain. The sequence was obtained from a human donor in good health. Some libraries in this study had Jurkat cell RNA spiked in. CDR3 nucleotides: TGTGCCAGCAGCACCCTTGGGCTAGCGGGACACACAGATACGCAGTATCTT. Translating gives CASSTLGLAGHTDTQYL.